This T cell receptor (beta chain) was obtained from a study of T cell responses to AZD1222 COVID-19 vaccine. The V and J ends lost 6 bases and 7 bases, in that order; junction bases with no gene match: 18. Per the germline V gene, CDR1 is SQVTM and CDR2 is ANQGSEA. The CDR3 extends over 16 amino acids. On this clone: What it binds is not known.

The table came from immunoSEQ multiplex PCR; TCRdb's copy has only in-frame clones and leaves some out. This table holds about 150,000 clones, over 70% found once. Study-level findings and limits: Repertoire collection took place solely once the T cell response had peaked. The donor group comprised mostly white British people and more females; the analysis possibly underestimated clonal diversity. CD4 TCRs associated with vaccination spanned spike, dominating at 160-218 and 743-854. The breadth and depth of Spike-specific TCRs increased once two AZD1222 doses had been given.

Material: peripheral blood, obtained 28 days after the second AZD1222 dose. This receptor was taken from an adult who received the AZD1222 COVID-19 vaccine. The chain recombines TRBV29-1 with TRBJ2-1; 7 nucleotides agree with TRBD1. CDR3 sequence: CSVPRDSFLLGNEQFF. For the CDR3, the DNA is TGCAGCGTACCCCGGGACAGCTTCCTCCTAGGGAATGAGCAGTTCTTC.